This section outlines one T cell receptor beta chain sequence together with its context. Antigen specificity is unknown. The data originate from a study of CD8 T cells in Susac syndrome. CD8+ and CD4+ T cells were negatively isolated; TEMRA cells were FACS-enriched. General observations from the study: As the study acknowledged, the number of individuals who were part of its TCR sequencing and HLA analysis was relatively small.

An input of roughly 0.5 to 1 ug of RNA was subjected to reverse transcription using random hexamers. The CDR3 of TCR beta was amplified by immunoSEQ multiplex PCR across 54 Vbeta and 13 Jbeta. TCRdb re-called the immunoSEQ multiplex PCR reads through MiXCR, storing one row per CDR3 protein. The sample lists around 200,000 distinct CDR3 sequences; approximately 95% were seen once. This CDR3 comprises 14 residues. The germline V gene has CDR1 LGHDT and CDR2 YNNKEL (reference sequence). The V gene lost 4 bases and the J gene lost 0 bases, with 10 bases spanning the gap. Sequenced material: CD4+ T cells from PBMCs. The V and J genes are TRBV3-1 and TRBJ2-7; D not certain. The receptor's source is a human donor in good health. The CDR3 DNA reads TGTGCCAGCAGCCGTGCTTTTAGCTCCTACGAGCAGTACTTC. This translates into CASSRAFSSYEQYF.